These 30 T cell receptor beta chains were all obtained from the same sample, sequenced in a study of blood T cell repertoires in COVID-19. Sequencing was performed with immunoSEQ multiplex PCR; in TCRdb, only in-frame clones are kept and a portion is missing. Of roughly 220,000 clones in the sample, roughly four fifths were seen once. The material sequenced was peripheral blood. The receptors here all came from a woman older than 75 with COVID-19, enrolled during active disease.

The genes are TRBV2 and TRBJ2-1; 13 positions match TRBD2. Germline CDR1 and CDR2: SNHLY and FYNNEI. Losses at the gene ends were 6 bases for V and 8 bases for J; bases not matched to a gene: 7. The CDR3 is 15 amino acids. The CDR3 sequence is CASRRTSGSVDEQFF. CDR3 nucleotides: TGTGCCAGCAGGAGGACTAGCGGGAGTGTGGATGAGCAGTTCTTC.

CDR3 loop: CASSSRQGTKNSPLHF. DNA of the CDR3: TGTGCCAGCAGCTCTAGACAGGGGACGAAGAATTCACCCCTCCACTTT. The chain links TRBV7-2 to TRBJ1-6; 8 bases align to TRBD1. V shed 4 bases, J shed 7 bases, and the junction held 9 bases outside the gene matches. Germline CDR1 and CDR2: SGHTA and FQGNSA. CDR3 size: 16 residues.

This sequence joins TRBV2 and TRBJ2-1, with 13 bases fitting TRBD2. This CDR3 contains 15 residues. The germline CDR1 and CDR2 sequences are SNHLY and FYNNEI. J gave up 8 bases and V 5 bases, and 6 bases lay outside the gene matches. The CDR3 loop reads CASSSGTSGMDEQFF. CDR3 sequence (DNA): TGTGCCAGCAGTTCCGGGACTAGCGGGATGGATGAGCAGTTCTTC.

The rearrangement uses TRBV2 and TRBJ1-1; D perhaps matches TRBD1 (6 bases). CDR3 length equals 12 residues. V lost 4 bases, J lost 9 bases, and 12 bases lay in between. CDR1 is SNHLY and CDR2 is FYNNEI in the germline V gene. CDR3 sequence (DNA): TGTGCCAGCAGTGGTGACAGGACGAAAGCTTTCTTT. Its translation: CASSGDRTKAFF.

The rearrangement uses TRBV7-9 and TRBJ2-2, with 8 bases identical to TRBD1. Germline V gene lookup returns CDR1 SEHNR and CDR2 FQNEAQ (reference sequence). The CDR3 is 14 residues long. Losses at the gene ends were 4 bases for V and 5 bases for J; bases not matched to a gene: 3. The CDR3 protein is CASSSGGYTGELFF. CDR3 bases: TGTGCCAGCAGCTCAGGGGGCTATACCGGGGAGCTGTTTTTT. Full variable domain (missing parts from reference TRBV7-9 and TRBJ2-2): DTGVSQNPRHKITKRGQNVTFRCDPISEHNRLYWYRQTLGQGPEFLTYFQNEAQLEKSRLLSDRFSAERPKGSFSTLEIQRTEQGDSAMYLCASSSGGYTGELFFGEGSRLTVL.

The CDR3 DNA follows: TGTGCCAGCAGCTTGGGCGGGACCGAGCAGTTCTTC. Residues: CASSLGGTEQFF. The chain has TRBV5-4 and TRBJ2-1; D might be TRBD2 (6 bases). Trimming took 0 bases from V and 10 from J, leaving 8 bases between them. The CDR3 is 12 residues long. Germline V gene lookup returns CDR1 SGHNT and CDR2 YYREEE (reference sequence). Full variable domain (missing parts from reference TRBV5-4 and TRBJ2-1): ETGVTQSPTHLIKTRGQQVTLRCSSQSGHNTVSWYQQALGQGPQFIFQYYREEENGRGNFPPRFSGLQFPNYSSELNVNALELDDSALYLCASSLGGTEQFFGPGTRLTVL.

J is TRBJ2-5 and V is TRBV29-1, with TRBD2 as a possible D gene (5 bases). The germline V gene has CDR1 SQVTM and CDR2 ANQGSEA. This CDR3 region has 11 residues. CDR3 sequence: CIAGERETQYF. The DNA for the CDR3 is TGCATCGCCGGGGAAAGAGAGACCCAGTACTTC.

V usage is TRBV2 and J usage is TRBJ2-1, with 15 bases matching TRBD2. CDR3 length: 16 residues. The V and J ends lost 4 bases and 7 bases, in that order; junction bases with no gene match: 5. Germline V gives CDR1 SNHLY, CDR2 FYNNEI. CDR3 nucleotides: TGTGCCAGCAGTGTACCGGGACTAGCGGGGGGAAATGAGCAGTTCTTC. As protein: CASSVPGLAGGNEQFF.

This clone has only one observation. The chain has TRBV28 and TRBJ1-1, with D perhaps matching TRBD1 (6 bases). Trimming left V 5 bases short and J 5 bases short, with 15 bases between. CDR3 length equals 14 residues. Per germline, CDR1 MDHEN and CDR2 SYDVKM. The CDR3 protein is CASSQTGRGTEAFF. The DNA of the CDR3 is TGTGCCAGCAGTCAGACAGGTAGGGGGACTGAAGCTTTCTTT. The variable domain in full, with the rest retrieved from reference TRBV28 and TRBJ1-1, is DVKVTQSSRYLVKRTGEKVFLECVQDMDHENMFWYRQDPGLGLRLIYFSYDVKMKEKGDIPEGYSVSREKKERFSLILESASTNQTSMYLCASSQTGRGTEAFFGQGTRLTVV.

V and J are TRBV7-2 and TRBJ1-6; 7 positions match TRBD1. The germline V gene has CDR1 SGHTA and CDR2 FQGNSA. CDR3 length equals 15 residues. With 2 bases clipped from V and 2 bases from J, the junction kept 0 bases outside the gene matches. The CDR3 DNA is TGTGCCAGCAGCTTAAGGGGGCCCTATAATTCACCCCTCCACTTT. Protein sequence: CASSLRGPYNSPLHF.

This clone was found many times. V and J are TRBV9 and TRBJ2-2; 9 nucleotides line up with TRBD1. The V segment lost 8 bases and the J segment 7 bases; nucleotides outside the gene matches: 9. This CDR3 comprises 14 residues. Germline loops: CDR1 SGDLS, CDR2 YYNGEE. This chain's CDR3 is CASPPGQGSGELFF. CDR3 nucleotides: TGTGCCAGTCCTCCGGGACAGGGAAGCGGGGAGCTGTTTTTT.

This clone was recorded a few times. CDR3 sequence reads: CASSPGLLTEAFF. The CDR3 coding sequence is TGTGCCAGCAGCCCAGGGTTGTTGACTGAAGCTTTCTTT. The chain combines TRBV28 with TRBJ1-1; perhaps TRBD1 as D (5 bases). Germline assignment: CDR1 MDHEN and CDR2 SYDVKM. V lost 6 bases, J lost 5 bases, and 13 bases lay in between. CDR3 length equals 13 residues.

This clone was seen a single time. The rearrangement uses TRBV19 and TRBJ1-2; 11 bases map to TRBD1. The CDR3 is 14 amino acids. With V trimmed by 7 bases and J by 5 bases, 6 bases remained unmatched. The germline V gene encodes CDR1 LNHDA and CDR2 SQIVND (reference sequence). CDR3 protein: CASKRDRGAYGYTF. CDR3 DNA: TGTGCCAGTAAGCGGGACAGGGGGGCTTATGGCTACACCTTC. Full variable domain (outside the CDR3, taken from reference TRBV19 and TRBJ1-2): DGGITQSPKYLFRKEGQNVTLSCEQNLNHDAMYWYRQDPGQGLRLIYYSQIVNDFQKGDIAEGYSVSREKKESFPLTVTSAQKNPTAFYLCASKRDRGAYGYTFGSGTRLTVV.

The chain uses TRBV10-2 and TRBJ2-3, with D perhaps TRBD2 (6 bases). Germline V gene sequence: CDR1 WSHSY, CDR2 SAAADI. CDR3 length: 15 amino acids. V was trimmed by 5 bases and J by 6 bases, leaving 18 bases between them. CDR3 in DNA: TGCGCCAGCAGTACTTTAGCGGTGGCCGCGGATACGCAGTATTTT. Translation: CASSTLAVAADTQYF.

The J gene is TRBJ1-5, the V gene TRBV27; D is possibly TRBD1 (5 bases). Per the germline V gene, CDR1 is MNHEY and CDR2 is SMNVEV (reference sequence). The CDR3 runs to 15 residues. The V end was cut by 8 bases, the J end by 4 bases, with 18 bases between. The CDR3 DNA reads TGTGCCAGCGGTCAGGGAAAGAGGCCAAATCAGCCCCAGCATTTT. It specifies CASGQGKRPNQPQHF.

CDR3 protein: CASSVEGTGTGELFF. CDR3 nucleotide sequence: TGTGCCAGCAGCGTAGAAGGGACAGGCACCGGGGAGCTGTTTTTT. The chain combines TRBV9 with TRBJ2-2; 8 nucleotides line up with TRBD1. The germline CDR1 and CDR2 sequences are SGDLS and YYNGEE. The junction had 2 bases not matched to a gene; V was cut back by 0 bases and J by 4 bases. The CDR3 is 15 residues long.

The V and J genes are TRBV11-1 and TRBJ1-3; D is unresolved. V was shortened by 3 bases and J by 0 bases, with 9 bases between the two germline ends. There are 15 residues in the CDR3. CDR1 and CDR2 from the germline V gene are SGHAT and FQDESV (reference sequence). CDR3 sequence (DNA): TGTGCCAGCAGCTTCAGCGCCAGCTCTGGAAACACCATATATTTT. Protein sequence: CASSFSASSGNTIYF.

The rearrangement joins TRBV5-1 to TRBJ1-1; possible D gene TRBD1, 5 bases. V was pared by 3 bases and J by 1 base, with 13 bases between. From germline, CDR1 is SGHRS and CDR2 YFSETQ. This CDR3 has 15 residues. CDR3 nucleotides: TGCGCCAGCAGCTCCTCGACAGCTCAGAACACTGAAGCTTTCTTT. Amino acids: CASSSSTAQNTEAFF.

This sequence joins TRBV5-1 and TRBJ1-3; D gene ambiguous. Trimming removed 4 bases at V and 4 bases at J, with 9 bases between. The CDR3 covers 13 residues. CDR1 is SGHRS and CDR2 is YFSETQ in the germline V gene. This CDR3 reads CASSIRGGNTIYF. Written as DNA, the CDR3 is TGCGCCAGCAGCATACGAGGCGGAAACACCATATATTTT.

Worth noting for this clone: A junction boundary mismatches the germline segment, possibly from a read error. The chain is built from TRBV12-3 or TRBV12-4 and TRBJ2-1, with 7 bases fitting TRBD2. CDR3 size: 13 residues. The DNA for the CDR3 is TGTGCCAGCAGCCAGGCCCTAGCGGAGGGCCCAATCTTC. Translating gives CASSQALAEGPIF.

Here the CDR3 DNA reads TGTGCCTGTGCACCCGGGACAGGTTTTTCTTCACCCCTCCACTTT. Encoded protein: CACAPGTGFSSPLHF. The chain carries TRBV30 and TRBJ1-6, with 8 bases fitting TRBD1. V lost 6 bases, J lost 9 bases, and 13 bases stayed unmatched. The CDR3 is 15 amino acids. CDR1 is GTSNPN and CDR2 is SVGIG in the germline V gene (reference sequence).

This sequence joins TRBV19 and TRBJ1-5; 7 positions agree with TRBD1. This CDR3 has 13 residues. Losses at the gene ends were 10 bases for V and 9 bases for J; bases not matched to a gene: 12. Germline V CDR1 and CDR2: LNHDA, SQIVND (reference sequence). CDR3 DNA: TGTGCCACCTCCGGGACAGCCTTGACGCCCCAGCATTTT. Translation gives CATSGTALTPQHF.

The rearrangement joins TRBV30 to TRBJ1-4; D possibly corresponds to TRBD1 (5 bases). Between the trimmed V and J ends, which lost 5 bases and 4 bases, there was a span of 17 bases. The V gene's germline CDR1 is GTSNPN and CDR2 SVGIG (reference sequence). CDR3 length: 15 residues. The CDR3 DNA reads TGTGCCTGGGGGGCTCCCCCAGGGAATAATGAAAAACTGTTTTTT. The encoded protein is CAWGAPPGNNEKLFF.

The V and J genes are TRBV5-1 and TRBJ1-1, with D possibly being TRBD1 (6 bases). This CDR3 is built from 13 residues. Germline V gives CDR1 SGHRS, CDR2 YFSETQ. Between the trimmed V and J ends, which lost 1 base and 5 bases, there was a span of 9 bases. CDR3 in amino acids: CASSLQGRTEAFF. In DNA, the CDR3 is TGCGCCAGCAGCTTGCAGGGGCGAACTGAAGCTTTCTTT. The full variable domain, in which reference TRBV5-1 and TRBJ1-1 provide the parts outside the CDR3, is KAGVTQTPRYLIKTRGQQVTLSCSPISGHRSVSWYQQTPGQGLQFLFEYFSETQRNKGNFPGRFSGRQFSNSRSEMNVSTLELGDSALYLCASSLQGRTEAFFGQGTRLTVV.

The chain links TRBV5-1 to TRBJ1-2; no clear D. Germline-derived CDR1 and CDR2 are SGHRS and YFSETQ. V lost 6 bases and J 4 bases, leaving 13 bases between the germline ends. This CDR3 has 13 residues. Here the CDR3 reads CASTIGRGYGYTF. For the CDR3, the DNA is TGCGCCAGCACCATTGGACGGGGCTATGGCTACACCTTC.

The chain couples TRBV5-1 to TRBJ1-3, with TRBD1 identical over 7 bases. There are 14 residues in the CDR3. Germline V gives CDR1 SGHRS, CDR2 YFSETQ. Germline trimming cut 5 bases from V and 1 base from J; bases unmatched to any gene: 3. CDR3 amino acids: CASSIRGSGNTIYF. CDR3 in DNA: TGCGCCAGCAGTATCAGGGGGTCTGGAAACACCATATATTTT.

The chain uses TRBV5-1 and TRBJ2-3, with 16 bases aligning to TRBD2. CDR3 length: 20 residues. Germline loops: CDR1 SGHRS, CDR2 YFSETQ. V lost 0 bases and J lost 5; bases outside the gene matches: 12. This CDR3 reads CASSLVGTSGRGKNQDTQYF. In nucleotides, the CDR3 is TGCGCCAGCAGCTTGGTGGGGACTAGCGGGAGGGGGAAGAACCAAGATACGCAGTATTTT.

A word on this clone: The germline gene is not matched at one end of the junction; a read error may be the cause. The chain combines TRBV2 with TRBJ2-1; 9 bases are a match to TRBD1. The CDR3 is 15 residues long. Per the germline V gene, CDR1 is SNHLY and CDR2 is FYNNEI. The CDR3 is CASTRGQGPLGGWLF. The CDR3 DNA reads as TGTGCCAGCACCCGGGGACAGGGTCCTCTCGGTGGTTGGCTCTTC.

The V call is TRBV7-9, the J call TRBJ1-5; 10 bases fit TRBD1. The CDR3 covers 14 residues. V dropped 5 bases and J dropped 4; count of bases not matched to a gene: 2. From germline, CDR1 is SEHNR and CDR2 FQNEAQ (reference sequence). The CDR3 nucleotides are TGTGCCAGCAGCCGGGACAGGGGAAATCAGCCCCAGCATTTT. It specifies CASSRDRGNQPQHF.

J is TRBJ2-3 and V is TRBV7-2, with D perhaps TRBD2 (7 bases). The CDR3 runs 16 residues. Trimming shortened V by 4 bases and J by 1 base, and 15 bases separated the two germline ends. Germline V gene data show CDR1 as SGHTA and CDR2 as FQGNSA. This chain's CDR3 is CASSSRGAPGTDTQYF. For the CDR3, the DNA is TGTGCCAGCAGCTCCCGGGGGGCGCCAGGCACAGATACGCAGTATTTT.